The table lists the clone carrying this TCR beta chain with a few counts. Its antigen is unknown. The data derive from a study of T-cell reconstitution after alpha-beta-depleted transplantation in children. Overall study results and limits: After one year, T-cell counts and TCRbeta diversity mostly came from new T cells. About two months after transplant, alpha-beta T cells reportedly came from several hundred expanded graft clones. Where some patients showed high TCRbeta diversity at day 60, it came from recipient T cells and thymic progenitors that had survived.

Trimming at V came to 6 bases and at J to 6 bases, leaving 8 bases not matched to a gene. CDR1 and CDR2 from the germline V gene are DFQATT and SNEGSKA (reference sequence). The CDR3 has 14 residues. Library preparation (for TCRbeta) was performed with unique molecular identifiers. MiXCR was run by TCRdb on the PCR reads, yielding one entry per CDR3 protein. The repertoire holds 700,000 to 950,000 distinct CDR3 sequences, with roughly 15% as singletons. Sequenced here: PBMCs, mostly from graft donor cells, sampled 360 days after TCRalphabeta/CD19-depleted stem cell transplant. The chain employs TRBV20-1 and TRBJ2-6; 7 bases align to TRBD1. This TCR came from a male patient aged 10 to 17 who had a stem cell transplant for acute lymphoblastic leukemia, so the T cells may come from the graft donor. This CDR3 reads CSARTGLMANVLTF. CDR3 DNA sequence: TGCAGTGCCAGGACAGGCTTGATGGCCAACGTCCTGACTTTC.